This T cell receptor beta chain was identified during a study of Ad26.COV2.S vaccination and SARS-CoV-2 variants. Study in general: Donor got 5x10^10 or 1x10^11 viral particles of Ad26.COV2.S.

The CDR3 consists of 15 residues. Germline assignment: CDR1 MDHEN and CDR2 SYDVKM. V gave up 2 bases and J gave up 8 bases; unmatched junction bases: 6. Treatment specified: some 20 received Ad26.COV2.S at low or high dose, single or two shots; about 5 received placebo; per-sample allocation not given. Vaccine and placebo recipients were sampled on day 63 after the first injection. TCRdb's table, derived via immunoSEQ multiplex PCR, lists solely in-frame clones and lacks some. The top ten clones hold about 10% of a sample with some 250,000 clones, approximately 90% of them seen once. This sample comprised peripheral blood, obtained in a trial of Ad26.COV2.S vaccine versus placebo. The rearrangement joins TRBV28 to TRBJ1-4, with 9 bases that match TRBD1. The sequence came from a person between 18 and 65 years old who received the Ad26.COV2.S COVID-19 vaccine or a placebo. In DNA form, the CDR3 reads TGTGCCAGCAGTTTAACGACAGGGGGGGGAGAAAAACTGTTTTTT. Protein: CASSLTTGGGEKLFF.